This T cell receptor (beta chain) was sequenced for a study of T cells of healthy individuals. This clonotype was seen many times. The germline gene is not matched at one end of the junction; a read error may be the cause. Germline CDR1 reads KGHSH; CDR2 reads LQKENI. The CDR3 totals 14 residues. TCRdb independently ran MiXCR on the 5' RACE reads; one entry per CDR3 protein. The profile covers about 82,000 distinct CDR3 sequences, with approximately 4.7% appearing a single time and 7.5% taken by the ten largest. The origin of this receptor is a female donor in good health. The V call is TRBV18, the J call TRBJ2-7; 9 bases match TRBD1. This CDR3 reads CASSAPRTGAEQYF. CDR3 in DNA: TGTGCCAGCTCAGCACCTAGGACAGGGGCCGAGCAGTACTTC.